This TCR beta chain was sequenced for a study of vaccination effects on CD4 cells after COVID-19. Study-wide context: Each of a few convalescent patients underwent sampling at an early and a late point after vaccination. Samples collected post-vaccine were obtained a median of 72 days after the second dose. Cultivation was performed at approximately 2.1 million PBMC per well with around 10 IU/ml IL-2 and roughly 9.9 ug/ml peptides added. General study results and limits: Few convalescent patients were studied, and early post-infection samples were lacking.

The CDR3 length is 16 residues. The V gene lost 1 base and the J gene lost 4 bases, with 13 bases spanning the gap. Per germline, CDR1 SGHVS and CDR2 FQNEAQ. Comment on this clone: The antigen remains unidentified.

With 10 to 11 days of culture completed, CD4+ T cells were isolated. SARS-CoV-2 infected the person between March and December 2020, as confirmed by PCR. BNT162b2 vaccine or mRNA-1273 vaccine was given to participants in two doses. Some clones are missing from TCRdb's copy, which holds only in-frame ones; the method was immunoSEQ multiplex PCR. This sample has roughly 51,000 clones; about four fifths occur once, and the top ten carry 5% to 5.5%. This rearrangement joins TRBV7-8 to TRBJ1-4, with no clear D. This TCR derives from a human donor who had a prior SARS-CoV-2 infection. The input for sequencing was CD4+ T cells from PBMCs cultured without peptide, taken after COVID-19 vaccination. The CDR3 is CASSLDRGTFNEKLFF. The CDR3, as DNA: TGTGCCAGCAGCTTAGACCGGGGAACCTTTAATGAAAAACTGTTTTTT.